This T cell receptor (beta chain) was documented in a study of cytomegalovirus exposure and HLA in healthy donors. Study context: Of more than 350 genotyped donors, approximately 84% clustered with self-reported Caucasian donors.

A multiplex PCR was run with 60 Vbeta primers and 13 Jbeta primers. Sequencing used immunoSEQ multiplex PCR; TCRdb keeps in-frame clones, though not all of them. Among 150,000 to 160,000 clones listed, around 80% were seen once. The CDR3 covers 13 residues. The germline gives CDR1 SGHRS, CDR2 YFSETQ. Trimming cost V 3 bases and J 4 bases; bases outside gene matches: 3. The source material was PBMCs. This chain connects TRBV5-1 to TRBJ1-1; 7 bases line up with TRBD1. The TCR originated in a woman aged 40-49 years in good health and CMV-seronegative. The CDR3 DNA reads as TGCGCCAGCAGCTCATCAGGGGGCACTGAAGCTTTCTTT. Its protein is CASSSSGGTEAFF.